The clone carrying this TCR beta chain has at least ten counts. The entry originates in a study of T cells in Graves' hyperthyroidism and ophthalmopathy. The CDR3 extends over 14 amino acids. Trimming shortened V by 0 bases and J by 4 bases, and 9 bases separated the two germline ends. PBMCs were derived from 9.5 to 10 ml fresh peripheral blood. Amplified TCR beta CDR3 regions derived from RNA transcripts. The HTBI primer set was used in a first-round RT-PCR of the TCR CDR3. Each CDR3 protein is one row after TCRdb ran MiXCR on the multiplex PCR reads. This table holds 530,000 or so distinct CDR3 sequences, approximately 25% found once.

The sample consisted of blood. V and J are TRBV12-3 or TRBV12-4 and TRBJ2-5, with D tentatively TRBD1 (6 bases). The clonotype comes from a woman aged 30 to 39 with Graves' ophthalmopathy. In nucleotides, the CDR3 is TGTGCCAGCAGTTTAGCGGGGGCCCGAGAGACCCAGTACTTC. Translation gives CASSLAGARETQYF.